This TCR beta chain was recorded in a study of blood T cell repertoires in COVID-19. Study summary: Researchers got acute and convalescent COVID-19 samples from the United States, Italy and Spain. T cells, B-cell-depleted T cells, or PBMCs supplied cDNA or gDNA.

Assay: immunoSEQ multiplex PCR; the TCRdb copy retains only in-frame clones and omits some. The data hold 45,000 or so clones, with 88% observed a single time. Germline CDR1 MNHEY, CDR2 SVGAGI. After removal of 8 bases from V and 9 bases from J, the junction contained 12 bases not matched to a gene. The CDR3 length is 15 residues. The receptor was isolated from a human donor in a cohort sampled during active COVID-19. The rearrangement uses TRBV6-5 and TRBJ2-1; TRBD2 matches at 11 bases. Source material: peripheral blood. As DNA, the CDR3 is TGTGCCAGCTCCCTGGGGCTAGCGGGGGGCGGTGAGCAGTTCTTC. It is translated as CASSLGLAGGGEQFF.